This T cell receptor (beta chain) originates from a study of control samples from healthy donors and cancer patients. The germline gives CDR1 LGHNA, CDR2 YSLEER. V lost 0 bases and J lost 5, with 14 bases in between. The CDR3 runs to 16 residues. TCRdb's copy holds only in-frame clones and misses some; the assay was immunoSEQ multiplex PCR. The table shows some 410,000 clones, with approximately 90% occurring only once. The specimen was PBMCs. This TCR came from a middle-aged man with head and neck cancer. V usage is TRBV4-3 and J usage is TRBJ2-1; no clear D gene. The CDR3, as DNA: TGCGCCAGCAGCCAAGATACCGGGTTATTCGACAATGAGCAGTTCTTC. Protein product: CASSQDTGLFDNEQFF.